The 8 T cell receptor beta chains below come from one sample, sequenced in a study of OX40 agonist ivuxolimab in advanced cancers. Libraries were prepared through the immunoSEQ multiplex PCR assay. TCRdb's version of the immuneACCESS table is confined to in-frame rearrangements and falls short of the full clone set. An unresolved V gene accounts for under half of the shortfall where checked; the remainder is of unknown origin. The sample table holds under 25,000 clones, of which about 80% were seen once. The ten largest clones capture approximately 36% of the sample. This material consisted of CD4+ or CD8+ T cells sorted from blood, taken in a trial of the OX40 agonist ivuxolimab. These receptor sequences come from an adult with an advanced solid tumor such as melanoma, head and neck, liver or kidney cancer.

V is TRBV7-8 and J is TRBJ2-1; possibly TRBD1 for D (5 bases). Trimming removed 1 base at V and 7 bases at J, with 14 bases between. Germline V gene data show CDR1 as SGHVS and CDR2 as FQNEAQ. The CDR3 covers 15 residues. This chain's CDR3 is CASSLVVQGKNEQFF. The DNA for the CDR3 is TGTGCCAGCAGCTTAGTAGTCCAGGGTAAAAATGAGCAGTTCTTC.

The chain combines TRBV2 with TRBJ2-3; TRBD2 is a possible D gene (6 bases). This CDR3 has 14 residues. Trimming shortened V by 7 bases and J by 2 bases, and 13 bases separated the two germline ends. Germline-derived CDR1 and CDR2 are SNHLY and FYNNEI. CDR3 loop: CASTAGLYTDTQYF. CDR3 sequence (DNA): TGTGCCAGCACCGCGGGACTCTACACAGATACGCAGTATTTT.

The chain joins TRBV2 to TRBJ1-1, with D perhaps matching TRBD1 (5 bases). V lost 3 bases to trimming and J lost 4 bases, with 12 bases between them. CDR3 length: 14 residues. Germline V gene lookup returns CDR1 SNHLY and CDR2 FYNNEI. The CDR3 bases are TGTGCCAGCAGTGAGGGGCAGATGTTCACTGAAGCTTTCTTT. The encoded protein is CASSEGQMFTEAFF.

The V and J genes are TRBV28 and TRBJ1-5; no reliable D call. This CDR3 has 13 amino acids. Trimming shortened V by 11 bases and J by 3 bases, and 14 bases separated the two germline ends. Germline V gene data show CDR1 as MDHEN and CDR2 as SYDVKM. CDR3 sequence: CAVYGGLNQPQHF. DNA for the CDR3: TGTGCCGTCTACGGAGGCCTCAATCAGCCCCAGCATTTT.

This clone counts as medium-sized. The rearrangement links TRBV7-2 to TRBJ2-2, with D unclear. The CDR3 is 14 amino acids. Trimming took 1 base from V and 4 from J, leaving 7 bases between them. Germline loops: CDR1 SGHTA, CDR2 FQGNSA. The CDR3 is CASSLVTPTGELFF. The CDR3 bases are TGTGCCAGCAGCTTAGTTACCCCCACCGGGGAGCTGTTTTTT.

The gene calls are TRBV19 and TRBJ2-2, with 9 bases aligning to TRBD2. Germline values: CDR1 LNHDA, CDR2 SQIVND (reference sequence). Germline trimming cut 5 bases from V and 5 bases from J; bases unmatched to any gene: 9. The CDR3 is made up of 16 amino acids. The CDR3: CASSPVAGAGTGELFF. The CDR3 DNA sequence: TGTGCCAGTAGTCCCGTAGCGGGGGCGGGGACCGGGGAGCTGTTTTTT.

The chain has TRBV6-6 and TRBJ1-4; D is possibly TRBD1 (5 bases). V lost 2 bases and J 4 bases, leaving 11 bases between the germline ends. In germline, CDR1 is MNHNY, CDR2 SVGAGI (reference sequence). This CDR3 spans 15 amino acids. CDR3 region: CASSYTGTDNEKLFF. The CDR3 DNA reads as TGTGCCAGCAGTTACACCGGGACTGATAATGAAAAACTGTTTTTT.

The chain uses TRBV27 and TRBJ1-3; D is unresolved. The CDR3 covers 13 residues. Trimming took off 5 bases at V and 4 bases at J, with 9 bases between the two ends. Germline-derived CDR1 and CDR2 are MNHEY and SMNVEV (reference sequence). CDR3 sequence: CASSLFQGNTIYF. CDR3 coding DNA: TGTGCCAGCAGTCTCTTTCAGGGAAACACCATATATTTT.